This TCR beta chain is from a study of T cell repertoires in cytomegalovirus infection. Study-level information: Public signatures in TCR beta pointed to CMV infection and matching HLA type.

Comment on this clonotype: The antigen remains unidentified.

From the reads, TCRdb called clonotypes with MiXCR, one entry per CDR3 protein. The data show around 530,000 distinct CDR3 sequences, with 26% seen just once and roughly 13% held by the top ten. This CDR3 contains 12 residues. Trimming pared 4 bases from V and 6 bases from J, leaving 7 bases between. Germline V gene lookup returns CDR1 SGHDN and CDR2 FVKESK. General study points: Ex vivo responses were dominated by HLA-C-restricted CMV-specific TCR beta clonotypes. Of the TCR beta families, the public ones yielded a cumulative frequency that identified carriers of CMV plus the relevant HLA.

The V and J genes are TRBV14 and TRBJ2-1; D remains unclear. This receptor was taken from a human donor in good health (CMV status not recorded). Some clones in this sample may be carry-over from other donors' samples. The sample was PBMCs. CDR3 amino acids: CASSPVSNEQFF. In DNA form, the CDR3 reads TGTGCCAGCAGCCCAGTAAGCAATGAGCAGTTCTTC.